The 5 T cell receptor beta chains in this list originate from one sample, sequenced in a study of blood T cell repertoires in COVID-19. Method: immunoSEQ multiplex PCR; TCRdb's copy keeps in-frame clones and lacks some. The sample lists about 180,000 clones, roughly 82% occurring once. The sequenced sample consisted of PBMCs or T cells enriched from blood (not recorded which). Receptors originate from a man aged 45 to 65 who had recovered from COVID-19.

This clone was recorded only once. The J gene is TRBJ1-4, the V gene TRBV19; D possibly corresponds to TRBD1 (6 bases). Per germline, CDR1 LNHDA and CDR2 SQIVND (reference sequence). This CDR3 spans 10 amino acids. The CDR3 nucleotides are TGTGCGACAGGCGAGGAAAAACTGTTTTTT. It translates to CATGEEKLFF.

This rearrangement joins TRBV30 to TRBJ2-7; D unresolved. V was shortened by 2 bases and J by 2 bases, with 10 bases between the two germline ends. The V gene's germline CDR1 is GTSNPN and CDR2 SVGIG (reference sequence). The CDR3 has 13 amino acids. Here the CDR3 reads CAWSTWSTYEQYF. The CDR3 DNA sequence: TGTGCCTGGAGTACTTGGAGTACCTACGAGCAGTACTTC.

This chain joins TRBV10-1 and TRBJ2-1; TRBD2 matches at 7 bases. CDR1 and CDR2 (germline): WNHNN, SYGVQD (reference sequence). Unmatched junction bases numbered 7, after V lost 5 bases and J lost 3 bases. This CDR3 contains 15 residues. This chain's CDR3 is CASSPSSGDYNEQFF. CDR3 DNA sequence: TGCGCCAGCAGTCCGTCGAGCGGGGACTACAATGAGCAGTTCTTC.

The rearrangement uses TRBV18 and TRBJ1-5; 7 bases are shared with TRBD1. CDR1 and CDR2 (germline): KGHSH, LQKENI. The CDR3 extends over 16 amino acids. V shed 0 bases, J shed 10 bases, and the junction held 12 bases outside the gene matches. CDR3 DNA: TGTGCCAGCTCACCACCGGGACAGAGCCTAACCCCCCCCCAGCATTTT. The encoded protein is CASSPPGQSLTPPQHF.

The chain links TRBV5-6 to TRBJ1-5, with 8 positions matching TRBD1. The trim removed 4 bases at V and 4 bases at J, leaving 7 bases unmatched. This CDR3 region has 15 residues. Germline CDR1 reads SGHDT; CDR2 reads YYEEEE. The CDR3 DNA sequence: TGTGCCAGCAGCACCGGACAGGGAGGAAATCAGCCCCAGCATTTT. Translating it yields CASSTGQGGNQPQHF.